This TCR beta chain is from a study of molecular identifiers for immune sequencing clone quantification. In preparing bulk TCR libraries, previously described methods and listed TCR primers were used. TCRdb passed the PCR reads through MiXCR, listing each CDR3 protein once. The sample holds tens of thousands of distinct CDR3 sequences, over 15% seen once. Germline V gene lookup returns CDR1 SEHNR and CDR2 FQNEAQ (reference sequence). The CDR3 length is 14 residues. General study results and limits: Highly expanded clone sizes could be underestimated by identical TCR molecules that share a barcode. Over 97% of effector molecules, but under 1% in naive cells, were held by clones with more than 20 RNA copies.

Notes on this clonotype: Antigen: not known. At one end the junction does not follow the germline gene, possibly because of a read error.

Sequenced input: naive CD8+ T cells from blood, with Jurkat cell RNA spiked in. Noted subset: FACS-sorted CD8+CD4-CCR7+CD45RA+ naive T cells. The chain is built from TRBV7-9 and TRBJ2-5, with D hard to call. The receptor comes from a human donor in good health. Some libraries in this study had Jurkat cell RNA spiked in. In DNA, the CDR3 is TGTGCCAGCAGCCAGGTGGGCAGTCAAGGGACCCAGTACTTC. Translating it yields CASSQVGSQGTQYF.